Listed below are T cell receptor beta chains from one sample, sequenced in a study of cytomegalovirus exposure and HLA in healthy donors. The table came from immunoSEQ multiplex PCR; TCRdb's copy has only in-frame clones and leaves some out. The table records 100,000 to 150,000 clones, approximately 80% of them present only once. Input material: PBMCs. Receptor source: a middle-aged woman in good health and CMV-seronegative. CDR3s include the opening cysteine and the closing phenylalanine or tryptophan. Fields, in order: D gene, J gene, clone size, V gene, CDR3 protein, CDR3 DNA. D genes are given only for firm matches. Size is omitted from some rows. Given values are once, few, many or a class for expanded clones.

TRBD2 | TRBJ2-1 | NA | TRBV4-2 | CASSQEVSGRDYNEQFF | TGTGCCAGCAGCCAAGAAGTGAGCGGGAGGGATTACAATGAGCAGTTCTTC
TRBD1 | TRBJ2-1 | NA | TRBV5-1 | CASSPGTGAWHEQFF | TGCGCCAGCAGCCCCGGGACAGGGGCTTGGCATGAGCAGTTCTTC
NA | TRBJ2-5 | NA | TRBV15 | CATSSVQGRETQYF | TGTGCCACCAGCAGCGTCCAGGGGAGAGAGACCCAGTACTTC
TRBD2 | TRBJ2-3 | NA | TRBV10-3 | CAISAAGGTDTQYF | TGTGCCATCAGTGCGGCGGGGGGCACAGATACGCAGTATTTT
NA | TRBJ2-5 | NA | TRBV30 | CAWSPGSSGQETQYF | TGTGCCTGGAGTCCTGGGAGTAGCGGCCAAGAGACCCAGTACTTC
TRBD2 | TRBJ2-7 | NA | TRBV6-1 | CATGTTYEQYF | TGTGCTACCGGGACTACCTACGAGCAGTACTTC
NA | TRBJ1-2 | NA | TRBV19 | CASSMAGGESGGYTF | TGTGCCAGTAGTATGGCAGGTGGGGAGAGTGGTGGCTACACCTTC
NA | TRBJ2-1 | NA | TRBV7-9 | CASSPNYNEQFF | TGTGCCAGCAGCCCTAACTACAATGAGCAGTTCTTC
TRBD1 | TRBJ2-7 | NA | TRBV4-1 | CASSLEPGQGPGYEQYF | TGCGCCAGCAGCCTAGAACCGGGACAGGGGCCAGGGTACGAGCAGTACTTC
NA | TRBJ2-7 | NA | TRBV11-1 | CASSQPSRSYEQYF | TGTGCCAGCAGCCAACCTTCCAGGTCCTACGAGCAGTACTTC
NA | TRBJ1-3 | NA | TRBV28 | CASSERSSGNTIYF | TGTGCCAGCAGCGAACGGAGCTCTGGAAACACCATATATTTT
TRBD1 | TRBJ2-7 | few | TRBV7-6 | CASSTGTGVYEQYF | TGTGCCAGCAGCACTGGGACAGGGGTCTACGAGCAGTACTTC
TRBD1 | TRBJ2-1 | NA | TRBV30 | CALSGTGDYNEQFF | TGTGCCCTGTCCGGGACAGGGGACTACAATGAGCAGTTCTTC
TRBD1 | TRBJ2-1 | NA | TRBV11-3 | CASSLTQGATMEQFF | TGTGCCAGCAGCTTAACCCAGGGGGCGACAATGGAGCAGTTCTTC
TRBD1 | TRBJ2-1 | NA | TRBV6-4 | CASSAKSWTGGTGNNEQFF | TGTGCCAGCAGTGCCAAAAGTTGGACCGGTGGGACAGGGAACAATGAGCAGTTCTTC
TRBD1 | TRBJ2-1 | once | TRBV19 | CASSTPDRRAFDEQFF | TGTGCCAGTAGTACCCCGGACAGGCGCGCATTCGATGAGCAGTTCTTC
NA | TRBJ1-1 | NA | TRBV10-3 | CAIKGSEAGKAFF | TGTGCCATAAAGGGTTCGGAGGCTGGGAAAGCTTTCTTT
NA | TRBJ2-3 | NA | TRBV13 | CASSLVVVDTQYF | TGTGCCAGCAGCTTAGTAGTTGTAGATACGCAGTATTTT
TRBD1 | TRBJ2-7 | NA | TRBV27 | CASRGGSSYEQYF | TGTGCCAGCAGAGGGGGCAGCTCCTACGAGCAGTACTTC
TRBD2 | TRBJ2-7 | NA | TRBV20-1 | CSATSGSEQYF | TGCAGTGCTACTAGCGGGAGCGAGCAGTACTTC
NA | TRBJ2-7 | once | TRBV5-8 | CASSLPGSSSQGEQYF | TGTGCCAGCAGCCTCCCAGGATCCAGCTCCCAGGGGGAGCAGTACTTC
TRBD1 | TRBJ2-3 | NA | TRBV30 | CAWSMTGGTDTQYF | TGTGCCTGGAGTATGACAGGGGGCACAGATACGCAGTATTTT
TRBD1 | TRBJ1-4 | NA | TRBV7-2 | CASSSSGTGAEKLFF | TGTGCCAGCAGCAGCTCCGGGACAGGTGCTGAAAAACTGTTTTTT
TRBD2 | TRBJ2-1 | NA | TRBV29-1 | CSVEGLGGGNEQFF | TGCAGCGTTGAGGGTCTCGGGGGGGGCAATGAGCAGTTCTTC
TRBD1 | TRBJ2-2 | NA | TRBV2 | CASRFTGGNTGELFF | TGTGCCAGCAGGTTCACAGGGGGGAACACCGGGGAGCTGTTTTTT
TRBD1 | TRBJ1-2 | NA | TRBV28 | CASSFPGGADYGYTF | TGTGCCAGCAGTTTTCCAGGGGGCGCGGACTATGGCTACACCTTC
NA | TRBJ1-1 | NA | TRBV28 | CASSLIAGKSLEAFF | TGTGCCAGCAGTTTAATCGCAGGGAAATCTCTTGAAGCTTTCTTT
NA | TRBJ1-2 | NA | TRBV5-5 | CASSLDRANYGYTF | TGTGCCAGCAGCTTGGACAGGGCTAACTATGGCTACACCTTC
TRBD2 | TRBJ2-1 | NA | TRBV7-3 | CASSLKKASLVAGGNHEQFF | TGTGCCAGCAGCTTAAAAAAAGCATCGTTGGTAGCGGGGGGGAATCATGAGCAGTTCTTC
TRBD1 | TRBJ1-1 | few | TRBV7-8 | CASSLGWTGANTEAFF | TGTGCCAGCAGCTTGGGGTGGACAGGGGCGAACACTGAAGCTTTCTTT
TRBD2 | TRBJ2-4 | few | TRBV5-1 | CASSLLGLAGIAKNIQYF | TGCGCCAGCAGCTTGTTAGGACTAGCGGGAATAGCCAAAAACATTCAGTACTTC
TRBD1 | TRBJ1-1 | once | TRBV7-3 | CASSLSAGGTEAFF | TGTGCCAGCAGCTTAAGCGCAGGGGGAACTGAAGCTTTCTTT
NA | TRBJ2-3 | NA | TRBV7-3 | CASSPSRGSTDTQYF | TGTGCCAGCAGCCCATCAAGAGGGAGCACAGATACGCAGTATTTT
TRBD2 | TRBJ2-3 | NA | TRBV2 | CASGELAGGTF | TGTGCCAGCGGCGAACTAGCGGGGGGAACTTTT
TRBD2 | TRBJ2-1 | few | TRBV5-4 | CASSLPSGRAGDEQFF | TGTGCCAGCAGCTTGCCTAGCGGGAGGGCCGGGGATGAGCAGTTCTTC
TRBD1 | TRBJ2-6 | NA | TRBV6-5 | CASRVHEGANGLTF | TGTGCCAGCAGAGTTCACGAGGGGGCCAACGGCCTGACTTTC
TRBD1 | TRBJ2-7 | NA | TRBV18 | CASSPGQGEYEQYF | TGTGCCAGCTCACCGGGACAGGGAGAATACGAGCAGTACTTC
TRBD1 | TRBJ2-5 | few | TRBV5-4 | CASSYWAGGLETQYF | TGTGCCAGCAGCTACTGGGCAGGGGGCTTGGAGACCCAGTACTTC
NA | TRBJ2-5 | NA | TRBV6-5 | CASSYSGGAGETQYF | TGTGCCAGCAGTTACTCGGGTGGGGCAGGAGAGACCCAGTACTTC
NA | TRBJ2-1 | NA | TRBV7-3 | CASSLNPSWGEQFF | TGTGCCAGCAGCTTGAATCCTAGCTGGGGTGAGCAGTTCTTC
NA | TRBJ2-5 | NA | TRBV27 | CASSFLGQETQYF | TGTGCCAGCAGTTTTCTCGGGCAAGAGACCCAGTACTTC
NA | TRBJ2-1 | NA | TRBV11-2 | CASSLGHLNNEQFF | TGTGCCAGCAGCCTGGGACACCTCAACAATGAGCAGTTCTTC
NA | TRBJ2-5 | NA | TRBV10-1 | CASSEVQGGQETQYF | TGCGCCAGCAGTGAGGTCCAGGGAGGCCAAGAGACCCAGTACTTC
NA | TRBJ1-3 | once | TRBV4-1 | CASSQDWRESTIYF | TGCGCCAGCAGCCAAGATTGGCGGGAGAGCACCATATATTTT
TRBD1 | TRBJ1-1 | few | TRBV5-1 | CASSVGQGALGTEAFF | TGCGCCAGCAGCGTAGGACAGGGGGCTTTGGGCACTGAAGCTTTCTTT
TRBD1 | TRBJ1-5 | NA | TRBV7-9 | CASSFNVGGQGQPQHF | TGTGCCAGCAGCTTTAACGTAGGGGGCCAGGGTCAGCCCCAGCATTTT
NA | TRBJ1-1 | NA | TRBV28 | CASTRRLYTEAFF | TGTGCCAGCACCCGGCGGCTTTACACTGAAGCTTTCTTT
TRBD2 | TRBJ2-3 | NA | TRBV12-5 | CASGLTTGTSDSTDTQYF | TGTGCTAGTGGTTTGACAACCGGGACTAGCGATTCGACAGATACGCAGTATTTT
TRBD1 | TRBJ2-2 | NA | TRBV7-3 | CASSLRRGTGKQGGSNTGELFF | TGTGCCAGCAGCTTAAGACGCGGGACAGGGAAGCAGGGGGGCTCGAACACCGGGGAGCTGTTTTTT
NA | TRBJ2-5 | NA | TRBV2 | CASTFSPRGVETQYF | TGTGCCAGCACGTTCAGCCCCAGGGGGGTCGAGACCCAGTACTTC